This entry features one TCR beta chain sequence. The antigen remains unidentified. The entry originates in a study of T cells in localized non-small cell lung cancer. Study outcomes and limitations: Adjacent lung tissue had a median 57 of the top 100 clones found in the tumor. Heterogeneity remains possible because sequencing was limited to only one tumor region. Adjacent uninvolved lung tissue had the highest T cell clonality, exceeding tumor.

This CDR3 comprises 14 residues. The germline V gene has CDR1 LNHDA and CDR2 SQIVND (reference sequence). V lost 7 bases to trimming and J lost 6 bases, with 19 bases between them. Assay used: immunoSEQ multiplex PCR; TCRdb lists only in-frame clones, some missing. The sample has about 36,000 clones; around 94% are singletons. Material: peripheral blood, obtained before any cancer treatment. The V gene is TRBV19, the J gene TRBJ2-7; D gene uncertain. The TCR sequence derives from a female donor of 60 years or more with stage I lung adenocarcinoma. CDR3 nucleotides: TGTGCCAGTACCGAGTACCTTACGGCGACCGAGCAGTACTTC. It specifies CASTEYLTATEQYF.